Listed below are T cell receptor beta chains from one sample, sequenced in a study of cytomegalovirus exposure and HLA in healthy donors. The table came from immunoSEQ multiplex PCR; TCRdb's copy has only in-frame clones and leaves some out. This table has more than 95,000 clones, over 70% appearing once. The sequenced sample consisted of PBMCs. The receptors shown here come from a man aged 40-50 years in good health and CMV-seropositive. CDR3s include the opening cysteine and the closing phenylalanine or tryptophan. Each record gives: clone size, V gene, D gene, J gene, CDR3 protein, CDR3 DNA. D genes are given only for firm matches. Size is omitted from some rows. Given values are once, few, many or a class for expanded clones.

NA,TRBV5-1,TRBD2,TRBJ2-7,CASSLTAGGYEQYF,TGCGCCAGCAGCTTGACAGCGGGAGGATACGAGCAGTACTTC
medium-sized,TRBV4-1,TRBD1,TRBJ1-2,CASSQDRLTGWYTF,TGCGCCAGCAGCCAAGATCGGCTGACAGGGTGGTACACCTTC
few,TRBV19,NA,TRBJ2-4,CASSMRAGENIQYF,TGTGCCAGTAGTATGAGGGCAGGAGAAAACATTCAGTACTTC
NA,TRBV5-1,TRBD1,TRBJ2-3,CASSPPGTGRTDTQYF,TGCGCCAGCAGCCCGCCCGGGACAGGGCGCACAGATACGCAGTATTTT
NA,TRBV2,NA,TRBJ2-7,CASSDDSYEQYF,TGTGCCAGCAGTGACGACAGTTACGAGCAGTACTTC
NA,TRBV6-5,NA,TRBJ2-3,CASGRGAQVNTQYF,TGTGCCAGCGGTCGGGGGGCGCAGGTTAATACGCAGTATTTT
NA,TRBV25-1,NA,TRBJ2-1,CASSRDLSSNEQFF,TGTGCCAGCAGTCGGGACTTGTCTTCGAATGAGCAGTTCTTC
NA,TRBV15,TRBD2,TRBJ2-5,CATSRELAGAQETQYF,TGTGCCACCAGCAGAGAACTAGCGGGGGCCCAAGAGACCCAGTACTTC
NA,TRBV9,NA,TRBJ2-1,CASSVAGDNEQFF,TGTGCCAGCAGCGTAGCAGGGGACAATGAGCAGTTCTTC
NA,TRBV28,NA,TRBJ1-1,CAAKLNTEAFF,TGTGCCGCTAAGCTTAACACTGAAGCTTTCTTT
NA,TRBV6-1,TRBD2,TRBJ2-7,CASSSTSGITYEQYF,TGTGCCAGCAGTTCGACTAGCGGGATTACCTACGAGCAGTACTTC
NA,TRBV29-1,TRBD1,TRBJ1-3,CSVLRGLDGNTIYF,TGCAGCGTCCTCAGGGGGCTTGACGGAAACACCATATATTTT
NA,TRBV29-1,NA,TRBJ2-1,CSVDGGDSYNEQFF,TGCAGCGTTGACGGCGGAGACTCCTACAATGAGCAGTTCTTC
NA,TRBV11-2,NA,TRBJ2-1,CASSWARGGDEQFF,TGTGCCAGCAGCTGGGCGCGGGGAGGAGATGAGCAGTTCTTC
NA,TRBV11-3,TRBD2,TRBJ2-1,CASSLGGWGGQFF,TGTGCCAGCAGCTTAGGGGGATGGGGGGGTCAGTTCTTC
NA,TRBV11-3,TRBD1,TRBJ2-1,CASSLRTGDNEQFF,TGTGCCAGCAGCTTACGGACAGGGGACAATGAGCAGTTCTTC
NA,TRBV19,NA,TRBJ1-3,CASRSGSSGNTIYF,TGTGCCAGTAGAAGCGGGAGCTCTGGAAACACCATATATTTT
few,TRBV5-5,TRBD2,TRBJ2-7,CASSHIAGGRYEQYF,TGTGCCAGCAGCCACATAGCGGGGGGGCGGTACGAGCAGTACTTC
once,TRBV10-2,NA,TRBJ1-1,CASGGVNTEAFF,TGCGCCAGTGGGGGCGTGAACACTGAAGCTTTCTTT
few,TRBV28,TRBD1,TRBJ1-4,CASSLDRGREKLFF,TGTGCCAGCAGCCTGGACAGGGGTCGAGAAAAACTGTTTTTT
NA,TRBV19,NA,TRBJ1-6,CASSITVGGGYNSPLHF,TGTGCCAGTAGTATTACCGTTGGGGGGGGGTATAATTCACCCCTCCACTTT
NA,TRBV6-1,TRBD1,TRBJ2-7,CASRATGGTYYEQYF,TGTGCCAGCAGAGCGACAGGGGGAACATACTACGAGCAGTACTTC
NA,TRBV7-9,TRBD1,TRBJ2-7,CASSARDRGSSYEQYF,TGTGCCAGCAGCGCCCGGGACAGGGGGTCCTCCTACGAGCAGTACTTC
once,TRBV5-1,NA,TRBJ2-3,CASSLRPSADTQYF,TGCGCCAGCAGCTTGCGGCCGTCAGCGGATACGCAGTATTTT
NA,TRBV10-3,TRBD1,TRBJ2-3,CAISIGTGSSTDTQYF,TGTGCCATCAGTATCGGGACAGGGAGCTCCACAGATACGCAGTATTTT
NA,TRBV5-1,TRBD1,TRBJ2-7,CASSPGTGAYEQYF,TGCGCCAGCAGTCCCGGGACAGGGGCCTACGAGCAGTACTTC
once,TRBV19,NA,TRBJ1-1,CASSIVPGVNTEAFF,TGTGCCAGTAGTATAGTTCCAGGGGTGAACACTGAAGCTTTCTTT
NA,TRBV5-1,TRBD2,TRBJ2-7,CASSQQTSGAVGSYEQYF,TGCGCCAGCAGCCAGCAGACTAGCGGGGCGGTTGGCTCCTACGAGCAGTACTTC